Reported below is one T cell receptor beta chain. These data originate in a study of Ad26.COV2.S vaccination and SARS-CoV-2 variants. The treatment was: approximately 18 received Ad26.COV2.S at low or high dose, single or two shots; roughly five received placebo; per-sample allocation not given. It was on day 63 after the first vaccine or placebo injection that samples were taken. The protocol was immunoSEQ multiplex PCR, while the TCRdb copy is restricted to in-frame clones and leaves out a portion. The sample consists of roughly 390,000 clones, about nine tenths of them appearing once. The CDR3 length is 16 residues. V gave up 2 bases and J gave up 1 base, with 13 bases separating them. Germline V lookup: CDR1 SNHLY, CDR2 FYNNEI.

The chain combines TRBV2 with TRBJ2-3; a weak D match, TRBD2 (5 bases). Material: peripheral blood, obtained in a trial of Ad26.COV2.S vaccine versus placebo. This TCR came from a person between 18 and 65 years old who received the Ad26.COV2.S COVID-19 vaccine or a placebo. CDR3 nucleotides: TGTGCCAGCAGTGAATACGCGGGCGCTGGCACAGATACGCAGTATTTT. The encoded protein is CASSEYAGAGTDTQYF.